The rows below give T cell receptor beta chains drawn from one sample of a study of blood T cells in healthy people across ages. MiXCR, applied by TCRdb to the 5' RACE reads, yields one record per CDR3 protein. The table includes over a million distinct CDR3 sequences, more than 40% detected once. Sequenced: blood. These receptors originate from a woman aged 60-75 years in good health. The CDR3 runs from the conserved cysteine through the conserved F or W. The D gene is left open where the match is weak. Clone size, where shown, is once, few, many, or a class for clones that have expanded.

D gene: .
clone size: few
J gene: TRBJ1-2
V gene: TRBV10-2
CDR3 protein: CASSDSAGYTF
CDR3 DNA: TGCGCCAGCAGTGATAGTGCGGGCTACACCTTC

D gene: .
clone size: .
J gene: TRBJ2-7
V gene: TRBV10-3
CDR3 protein: CAISDSSYEQYF
CDR3 DNA: TGTGCCATCAGTGACAGCTCCTACGAGCAGTACTTC

D gene: .
clone size: few
J gene: TRBJ2-3
V gene: TRBV7-8
CDR3 protein: CASSLGGRGTADTQYF
CDR3 DNA: TGTGCCAGCAGCTTAGGGGGACGAGGGACGGCAGATACGCAGTATTTT

D gene: .
clone size: .
J gene: TRBJ1-5
V gene: TRBV16
CDR3 protein: CVSSQSRPQHF
CDR3 DNA: TGTGTCAGCAGCCAATCCAGGCCCCAGCATTTT

D gene: .
clone size: .
J gene: TRBJ1-2
V gene: TRBV7-9
CDR3 protein: CASSYLGTVYYGYTF
CDR3 DNA: TGTGCCAGCAGCTACCTAGGGACGGTCTACTATGGCTACACCTTC

D gene: TRBD2
clone size: once
J gene: TRBJ2-3
V gene: TRBV6-6
CDR3 protein: CTSNYSTGGTSHTQYF
CDR3 DNA: TGTACCAGCAATTACTCAACGGGGGGGACTAGCCATACGCAGTATTTT

D gene: TRBD1
clone size: .
J gene: TRBJ1-5
V gene: TRBV7-9
CDR3 protein: CASSPGGPVRSNQPQHF
CDR3 DNA: TGTGCCAGCAGCCCAGGGGGACCTGTACGAAGCAATCAGCCCCAGCATTTT

D gene: .
clone size: few
J gene: TRBJ1-2
V gene: TRBV5-6
CDR3 protein: CASSSRDYGYTF
CDR3 DNA: TGTGCCAGCAGCTCCCGGGACTATGGCTACACCTTC

D gene: .
clone size: .
J gene: TRBJ2-7
V gene: TRBV12-3/TRBV12-4
CDR3 protein: CASSPQLGRAYEQYF
CDR3 DNA: TGTGCCAGCAGTCCCCAATTGGGCAGAGCCTACGAGCAGTACTTC

D gene: TRBD2
clone size: .
J gene: TRBJ2-1
V gene: TRBV7-9
CDR3 protein: CASSLVAGVENEQFF
CDR3 DNA: TGTGCCAGCAGCTTAGTCGCGGGAGTGGAGAATGAGCAGTTCTTC

D gene: .
clone size: few
J gene: TRBJ1-3
V gene: TRBV28
CDR3 protein: CASSSGPSASGNTIYF
CDR3 DNA: TGTGCCAGCAGCTCGGGACCGTCGGCCTCTGGAAACACCATATATTTT

D gene: .
clone size: .
J gene: TRBJ1-5
V gene: TRBV20-1
CDR3 protein: CSAYIGGNQPQHF
CDR3 DNA: TGCAGTGCATATATTGGGGGTAATCAGCCCCAGCATTTT

D gene: TRBD2
clone size: once
J gene: TRBJ2-5
V gene: TRBV20-1
CDR3 protein: CSAYTPGLAPNEQYF
CDR3 DNA: TGCAGTGCCTATACCCCGGGACTAGCGCCCAATGAGCAGTACTTC

D gene: .
clone size: .
J gene: TRBJ2-4
V gene: TRBV18
CDR3 protein: CASSHAGIGNIQYF
CDR3 DNA: TGTGCCAGCTCACACGCAGGGATCGGGAACATTCAGTACTTC

D gene: TRBD2
clone size: .
J gene: TRBJ2-3
V gene: TRBV13
CDR3 protein: CASSPMTSGSTDTQYF
CDR3 DNA: TGTGCCAGCAGCCCGATGACTAGCGGTTCCACAGATACGCAGTATTTT

D gene: TRBD1
clone size: .
J gene: TRBJ2-7
V gene: TRBV5-1
CDR3 protein: CASSLGQVVGYEQYF
CDR3 DNA: TGCGCCAGCAGCTTAGGACAGGTGGTGGGCTACGAGCAGTACTTC

D gene: .
clone size: .
J gene: TRBJ2-4
V gene: TRBV6-5
CDR3 protein: CASSYSGAGPKNIQYF
CDR3 DNA: TGTGCCAGCAGTTATTCCGGGGCGGGACCCAAAAACATTCAGTACTTC

D gene: .
clone size: many
J gene: TRBJ2-3
V gene: TRBV7-3
CDR3 protein: CASSLKGGGGSTDTQYF
CDR3 DNA: TGTGCCAGCAGCTTAAAGGGCGGAGGGGGAAGCACAGATACGCAGTATTTT

D gene: .
clone size: few
J gene: TRBJ1-2
V gene: TRBV4-2
CDR3 protein: CASSQDPRAYGYTF
CDR3 DNA: TGTGCCAGCAGCCAAGATCCCAGGGCCTATGGCTACACCTTC

D gene: TRBD1
clone size: .
J gene: TRBJ2-1
V gene: TRBV29-1
CDR3 protein: CSVEVTGEHNNEQFF
CDR3 DNA: TGCAGCGTCGAGGTTACAGGGGAGCACAACAATGAGCAGTTCTTC

D gene: TRBD2
clone size: .
J gene: TRBJ2-6
V gene: TRBV7-6
CDR3 protein: CASSPIAGKPSGANVLTF
CDR3 DNA: TGTGCCAGCAGCCCCATAGCGGGGAAACCCTCTGGGGCCAACGTCCTGACTTTC

D gene: .
clone size: few
J gene: TRBJ2-3
V gene: TRBV20-1
CDR3 protein: CSARDGRQIFTDTQYF
CDR3 DNA: TGCAGTGCTAGAGATGGACGACAAATTTTCACAGATACGCAGTATTTT

D gene: .
clone size: .
J gene: TRBJ2-7
V gene: TRBV21-1
CDR3 protein: CASKGTSGKPYNEQYF
CDR3 DNA: TGTGCCAGCAAGGGGACTAGCGGGAAACCCTACAATGAGCAGTACTTC

D gene: TRBD1
clone size: few
J gene: TRBJ1-5
V gene: TRBV7-8
CDR3 protein: CASSPGTGDQPQHF
CDR3 DNA: TGTGCCAGCAGCCCTGGGACAGGGGATCAGCCCCAGCATTTT

D gene: TRBD2
clone size: few
J gene: TRBJ2-5
V gene: TRBV7-9
CDR3 protein: CASSQAGGLQETQYF
CDR3 DNA: TGTGCCAGCAGCCAAGCGGGAGGGTTACAAGAGACCCAGTACTTC

D gene: .
clone size: .
J gene: TRBJ2-7
V gene: TRBV7-2
CDR3 protein: CASSLRLPSPGSSYEQYF
CDR3 DNA: TGTGCCAGCAGCTTAAGGCTGCCCTCCCCCGGGAGTTCCTACGAGCAGTACTTC

D gene: TRBD2
clone size: .
J gene: TRBJ2-7
V gene: TRBV4-1
CDR3 protein: CASNQPTSGSSYEQYF
CDR3 DNA: TGCGCCAGCAACCAACCGACTAGCGGGAGCTCCTACGAGCAGTACTTC

D gene: .
clone size: few
J gene: TRBJ1-1
V gene: TRBV10-3
CDR3 protein: CAIRQNTEAFF
CDR3 DNA: TGTGCCATCAGACAGAACACTGAAGCTTTCTTT

D gene: .
clone size: .
J gene: TRBJ2-2
V gene: TRBV4-2
CDR3 protein: CASSQGSGLLNAGELFF
CDR3 DNA: TGTGCCAGCAGCCAGGGTTCGGGTCTGTTGAACGCCGGGGAGCTGTTTTTT

D gene: .
clone size: .
J gene: TRBJ1-2
V gene: TRBV2
CDR3 protein: CVSSELAAAGYTF
CDR3 DNA: TGTGTCAGCAGTGAGTTGGCGGCCGCTGGCTACACCTTC

D gene: .
clone size: .
J gene: TRBJ1-4
V gene: TRBV20-1
CDR3 protein: CSARGEFATNEKLFF
CDR3 DNA: TGCAGTGCTAGAGGAGAATTTGCAACTAATGAAAAACTGTTTTTT

D gene: .
clone size: .
J gene: TRBJ2-5
V gene: TRBV6-5
CDR3 protein: CASSYAARPQETPYF
CDR3 DNA: TGTGCCAGCAGTTACGCGGCAAGGCCCCAAGAGACCCCGTACTTC

D gene: TRBD1
clone size: .
J gene: TRBJ2-7
V gene: TRBV20-1
CDR3 protein: CSARDQGTVYEQYF
CDR3 DNA: TGCAGTGCTAGAGATCAAGGGACAGTCTACGAGCAGTACTTC

D gene: TRBD2
clone size: .
J gene: TRBJ2-1
V gene: TRBV7-3
CDR3 protein: CASSLIPGGSYNEQFF
CDR3 DNA: TGTGCCAGCAGCTTAATCCCGGGGGGGTCCTACAATGAGCAGTTCTTC

D gene: .
clone size: .
J gene: TRBJ2-7
V gene: TRBV6-5
CDR3 protein: CASGVTELQETQYF
CDR3 DNA: TGTGCCAGCGGCGTGACGGAGCTACAAGAGACTCAGTACTTC

D gene: TRBD2
clone size: few
J gene: TRBJ2-7
V gene: TRBV3-1
CDR3 protein: CASSPLAGDGNEQYF
CDR3 DNA: TGTGCCAGCAGCCCACTAGCGGGAGACGGGAATGAGCAGTACTTC

D gene: TRBD1
clone size: few
J gene: TRBJ2-5
V gene: TRBV27
CDR3 protein: CASSLGQGYETQYF
CDR3 DNA: TGTGCCAGCAGTTTGGGACAGGGTTACGAGACCCAGTACTTC

D gene: .
clone size: .
J gene: TRBJ2-5
V gene: TRBV4-1
CDR3 protein: CASSQVTRGVGETQYF
CDR3 DNA: TGCGCCAGCAGCCAAGTAACCAGGGGGGTTGGGGAGACCCAGTACTTC

D gene: TRBD2
clone size: few
J gene: TRBJ2-1
V gene: TRBV20-1
CDR3 protein: CSAEGLVGENEQFF
CDR3 DNA: TGCAGTGCGGAAGGACTAGTTGGGGAGAATGAGCAGTTCTTC

D gene: .
clone size: .
J gene: TRBJ2-3
V gene: TRBV27
CDR3 protein: CTNSPGGGPSTDTQYF
CDR3 DNA: TGTACCAACAGCCCCGGGGGCGGACCTAGCACAGATACGCAGTATTTT

D gene: .
clone size: .
J gene: TRBJ1-2
V gene: TRBV27
CDR3 protein: CASGPRITEGFGYTF
CDR3 DNA: TGTGCCAGCGGCCCTAGAATAACTGAGGGCTTTGGCTACACCTTC

D gene: TRBD2
clone size: .
J gene: TRBJ2-1
V gene: TRBV20-1
CDR3 protein: CGASWTGRDEQFF
CDR3 DNA: TGCGGTGCTTCCTGGACCGGGAGGGATGAGCAGTTCTTC

D gene: TRBD1
clone size: .
J gene: TRBJ1-1
V gene: TRBV6-5
CDR3 protein: CASSYGQGGGTEAFF
CDR3 DNA: TGTGCCAGCAGTTACGGGCAGGGGGGAGGCACTGAAGCTTTCTTT

D gene: TRBD2
clone size: .
J gene: TRBJ2-3
V gene: TRBV6-5
CDR3 protein: CARLLAGGLDTQYF
CDR3 DNA: TGTGCCAGGCTACTAGCGGGAGGGTTAGATACGCAGTATTTT

D gene: .
clone size: .
J gene: TRBJ1-1
V gene: TRBV6-4
CDR3 protein: CASTDRITAFF
CDR3 DNA: TGTGCCAGCACCGACAGGATTACGGCTTTCTTT